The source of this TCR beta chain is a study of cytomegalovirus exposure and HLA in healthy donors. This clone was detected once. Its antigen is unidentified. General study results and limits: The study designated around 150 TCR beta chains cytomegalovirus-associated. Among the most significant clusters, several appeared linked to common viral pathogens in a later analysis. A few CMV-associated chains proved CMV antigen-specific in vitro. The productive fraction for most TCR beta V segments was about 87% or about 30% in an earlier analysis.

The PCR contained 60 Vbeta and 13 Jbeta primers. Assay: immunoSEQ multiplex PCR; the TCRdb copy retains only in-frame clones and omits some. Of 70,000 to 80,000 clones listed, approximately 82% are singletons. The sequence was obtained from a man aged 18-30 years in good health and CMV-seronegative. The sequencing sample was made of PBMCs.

The DNA for the CDR3 is TGTGCCAGCAGTGAGGTTTGGGGGGCCGGGGAGCTGTTTTTT. Its protein product is CASSEVWGAGELFF. The rearrangement links TRBV6-1 to TRBJ2-2, with D maybe TRBD2 (6 bases). Germline CDR1 reads MNHNS; CDR2 reads SASEGT. The ends were cut back, 3 bases at V and 6 bases at J, with 11 bases in the middle. This CDR3 contains 14 residues.